This T cell receptor beta chain was obtained from a study of T cell responses to AZD1222 COVID-19 vaccine. This table comes from immunoSEQ multiplex PCR, and its TCRdb copy is limited to in-frame clones, with some not included. The table includes about 62,000 clones, approximately 90% detected once. Germline CDR1 is ENHRY and CDR2 is SYGVKD. The CDR3 has 18 amino acids. V was clipped by 1 base and J by 0 bases, with 18 bases between them. Study outcomes and limitations: The study reported that nearly half of spike-specific TCRs target unmutated variant regions. No day 14 peak samples; only post-peak repertoires were characterized. Along spike, vaccine-associated CD4 TCRs were found throughout, with dominance at 160-218 and 743-854. Among the donors, most were white British and more were female, and clonal diversity was possibly underestimated.

Details on this clone: Antigen unknown.

J is TRBJ1-2 and V is TRBV10-3; D not certain. The clonotype was recovered from an adult in good health. This specimen consisted of peripheral blood, obtained on day 0 of AZD1222 vaccination. The CDR3 coding sequence is TGTGCCATCAGTGAGTTTGGCTCAAGTACAGACGCTAACTATGGCTACACCTTC. Residues: CAISEFGSSTDANYGYTF.